This T cell receptor (beta chain) is drawn from a study of cytomegalovirus exposure and HLA in healthy donors. The study ran its PCR with 60 Vbeta and 13 Jbeta primers. The repertoire was sequenced with immunoSEQ multiplex PCR; TCRdb's copy has only in-frame clones and lacks some. The profile shows 110,000 or so clones, roughly 15% of them singletons. The germline V gene encodes CDR1 LNHNV and CDR2 YYDKDF (reference sequence). The CDR3 sequence is 13 residues long. V was pared by 4 bases and J by 5 bases, with 3 bases of the junction left unmatched. This TCR came from a female donor in good health and CMV-seronegative. This chain connects TRBV15 to TRBJ2-5, with TRBD2 matching 8 bases. Sequencing used PBMCs. The CDR3 region is CATSTGGLETQYF. The CDR3 DNA is TGTGCCACCAGCACGGGGGGGCTTGAGACCCAGTACTTC.